These 25 T cell receptor beta chains were sequenced from one sample in a study of blood T cell repertoires in COVID-19. Clones were read by immunoSEQ multiplex PCR, and TCRdb kept only the in-frame ones, dropping some. The data show about 230,000 clones, approximately 80% seen once. Sample: peripheral blood. Receptor source: a woman aged 50 to 60 with acute or convalescent COVID-19.

The chain couples TRBV5-5 to TRBJ2-3; TRBD1 aligns across 8 bases. Germline V gene lookup returns CDR1 SGHKS and CDR2 YYEKEE (reference sequence). V dropped 4 bases and J dropped 1; count of bases not matched to a gene: 8. The CDR3 totals 16 residues. The CDR3 here is CASSQETGAGTDTQYF. In nucleotides, the CDR3 is TGTGCCAGCAGCCAAGAGACAGGGGCGGGCACAGATACGCAGTATTTT.

J is TRBJ2-7 and V is TRBV6-1; 7 bases line up with TRBD1. The CDR3 spans 15 residues. Trimming took 3 bases from V and 5 from J; bases not matched to a gene: 10. CDR1 is MNHNS, CDR2 SASEGT, per germline. The CDR3 DNA sequence: TGTGCCAGCAGTGATTACGACAGGGCCATGGACGAGCAGTACTTC. Protein: CASSDYDRAMDEQYF.

This clone was recorded a few times. The genes are TRBV6-5 and TRBJ2-1; TRBD2 agrees at 14 bases. Germline V gives CDR1 MNHEY, CDR2 SVGAGI. CDR3 length: 16 residues. V trimming: 2 bases; J trimming: 9 bases; junction bases outside the gene matches: 6. In DNA form, the CDR3 reads TGTGCCAGCAGTTACCCGGGACTAGCGGGAGTCAGTGAGCAGTTCTTC. Its protein is CASSYPGLAGVSEQFF.

The V call is TRBV5-1, the J call TRBJ1-4; 7 bases fit TRBD1. The CDR3 loop spans 15 amino acids. J was trimmed by 5 bases and V by 3 bases; bases with no gene match: 7. CDR1 SGHRS and CDR2 YFSETQ come from the germline V gene. CDR3 loop: CASSYTGAVNEKLFF. The CDR3 DNA reads TGCGCCAGCAGCTACACAGGGGCGGTGAATGAAAAACTGTTTTTT.

The rearrangement uses TRBV9 and TRBJ2-3, with TRBD2 matching over 7 bases. V was clipped by 4 bases and J by 4 bases; unmatched bases: 6. The germline V gene encodes CDR1 SGDLS and CDR2 YYNGEE. The CDR3 spans 14 residues. Written as DNA, the CDR3 is TGTGCCAGCAGCAAAACGGGGGGTTCAGATACGCAGTATTTT. It translates to CASSKTGGSDTQYF.

V usage is TRBV6-2 or TRBV6-3 and J usage is TRBJ1-4, with TRBD1 identical over 8 bases. Per germline, CDR1 MNHEY and CDR2 SVGEGT. This CDR3 has 15 amino acids. Unmatched junction bases numbered 12, after V lost 7 bases and J lost 8 bases. The CDR3 nucleotides are TGTGCCAGCACCCCCTACGGACAGGGTCGAGAAAAACTGTTTTTT. Its protein is CASTPYGQGREKLFF.

This chain uses TRBV5-1 with TRBJ1-2; a possible D gene is TRBD1 (6 bases). CDR1 and CDR2 from the germline V gene are SGHRS and YFSETQ. Trimming removed 7 bases at V and 8 bases at J, with 21 bases between. This CDR3 has 14 residues. This CDR3 reads CASCWGGGAGGYTF. In DNA, the CDR3 is TGCGCCAGCTGCTGGGGCGGGGGCGCGGGGGGCTACACCTTC.

The chain combines TRBV14 with TRBJ2-7; 9 positions match TRBD2. The CDR3 is made up of 16 amino acids. Germline CDR1 reads SGHDN; CDR2 reads FVKESK. The J segment lost 7 bases and the V segment lost 3 bases, leaving 13 bases of the junction unmatched. The CDR3 region has the DNA TGTGCCAGCAGCCACGGGGTTAGCGGGAGTTTGAGGGAGCAGTACTTC. Encoded protein: CASSHGVSGSLREQYF.

This clone was seen once. The V and J genes are TRBV5-4 and TRBJ1-4; TRBD1 matches 10 bases. The CDR3 extends over 14 amino acids. V shed 6 bases and J 6 bases; nucleotides not matched to a gene: 5. CDR1 SGHNT and CDR2 YYREEE come from the germline V gene (reference sequence). DNA for the CDR3: TGTGCCAGCACCTACGGGACAGGGGATGAAAAACTGTTTTTT. It is translated as CASTYGTGDEKLFF.

The chain links TRBV30 to TRBJ2-3; 9 nucleotides line up with TRBD2. Germline CDR1 GTSNPN, CDR2 SVGIG (reference sequence). CDR3 length: 15 amino acids. After removal of 1 base from V and 4 bases from J, the junction contained 6 bases not matched to a gene. Written as DNA, the CDR3 is TGTGCCTGGAGTGGATTAGCGGGAGTCCCAGATACGCAGTATTTT. Translating gives CAWSGLAGVPDTQYF. The full variable domain, with the rest looked up from reference TRBV30 and TRBJ2-3, is SQTIHQWPATLVQPVGSPLSLECTVEGTSNPNLYWYRQAAGRGLQLLFYSVGIGQISSEVPQNLSASRPQDRQFILSSKKLLLSDSGFYLCAWSGLAGVPDTQYFGPGTRLTVL.

The J gene is TRBJ2-5, the V gene TRBV6-4, with D uncertain. The CDR3 is made up of 12 amino acids. Germline loops: CDR1 MRHNA, CDR2 SNTAGT. Trimming removed 4 bases from V and 3 bases from J, with 6 bases in between. The CDR3 bases are TGTGCCAGCAGTGTGCCAGAAGAGACCCAGTACTTC. Translated: CASSVPEETQYF.

The J gene is TRBJ1-2, the V gene TRBV9; 10 nucleotides align to TRBD1. CDR3 length equals 15 residues. Germline lookup yields CDR1 SGDLS and CDR2 YYNGEE. V shed 2 bases and J 7 bases; nucleotides not matched to a gene: 8. CDR3 sequence: CASSVTLGTGVGYTF. In DNA form, the CDR3 reads TGTGCCAGCAGCGTCACCCTAGGGACAGGGGTTGGCTACACCTTC.

In its sample, this clone was seen many times. This CDR3 is CASIGTANTEAFF. The DNA for the CDR3 is TGTGCCAGCATAGGGACAGCGAACACTGAAGCTTTCTTT. The V call is TRBV28, the J call TRBJ1-1; 7 nucleotides agree with TRBD1. This CDR3 contains 13 residues. CDR1 is MDHEN, CDR2 SYDVKM, per germline. Trimming took 7 bases from V and 1 from J; bases not matched to a gene: 3.

V gene TRBV11-2 combines with J gene TRBJ1-1; perhaps TRBD1 as D (6 bases). The V gene's germline CDR1 is SGHAT and CDR2 FQNNGV. The length of the CDR3 is 14 residues. V was shortened by 5 bases and J by 10 bases, with 20 bases between the two germline ends. CDR3 loop: CASSPDITGRGAFF. The CDR3 nucleotides read TGTGCCAGCAGCCCGGACATCACAGGGAGGGGAGCTTTCTTT.

This chain links TRBV13 with TRBJ2-4; 9 bases fit TRBD1. Germline-derived CDR1 and CDR2 are PRHDT and FYEKMQ (reference sequence). V gave up 4 bases and J gave up 5 bases; unmatched junction bases: 6. The CDR3 has 15 residues. CDR3 nucleotides: TGTGCCAGCAGCTCCACAGGGGGCGCTGAAAACATTCAGTACTTC. Protein product: CASSSTGGAENIQYF.

The V call is TRBV30, the J call TRBJ2-3, with TRBD2 identical over 7 bases. CDR3 length equals 14 residues. Germline-derived CDR1 and CDR2 are GTSNPN and SVGIG (reference sequence). With 3 bases clipped from V and 1 base from J, the junction kept 4 bases outside the gene matches. CDR3 nucleotides: TGTGCCTGGAGAAGAGGGAGGGGCACAGATACGCAGTATTTT. Its protein product is CAWRRGRGTDTQYF.

The chain joins TRBV15 to TRBJ1-2, with 8 bases fitting TRBD1. With 1 base clipped from V and 4 bases from J, the junction kept 5 bases outside the gene matches. The CDR3 runs to 15 residues. CDR1 LNHNV and CDR2 YYDKDF come from the germline V gene (reference sequence). The CDR3 DNA sequence: TGTGCCACCAGCAGAGGGGGCCAGGGGGCCTATGGCTACACCTTC. Translating gives CATSRGGQGAYGYTF. Full variable domain (rest looked up from reference TRBV15 and TRBJ1-2): DAMVIQNPRYQVTQFGKPVTLSCSQTLNHNVMYWYQQKSSQAPKLLFHYYDKDFNNEADTPDNFQSRRPNTSFCFLDIRSPGLGDTAMYLCATSRGGQGAYGYTFGSGTRLTVV.

The rearrangement links TRBV28 to TRBJ1-1; D unresolved. Germline loops: CDR1 MDHEN, CDR2 SYDVKM. The CDR3 spans 11 residues. V gave up 9 bases and J gave up 2 bases, with 7 bases separating them. CDR3 bases: TGTGCCAGTCGAGGAAACACTGAAGCTTTCTTT. The encoded protein is CASRGNTEAFF.

In its sample, this clone was seen a few times. The rearrangement uses TRBV27 and TRBJ2-1; D remains unclear. Trimming cost V 5 bases and J 7 bases, with 15 bases left between them. This CDR3 comprises 14 residues. Germline loops: CDR1 MNHEY, CDR2 SMNVEV (reference sequence). The CDR3 nucleotides read TGTGCCAGCAGTCTATTGGGCTTTTTGAATGAGCAGTTCTTC. The encoded protein is CASSLLGFLNEQFF.

The rearrangement uses TRBV19 and TRBJ1-2; unclear D gene. Trimming pared 7 bases from V and 2 bases from J, leaving 17 bases between. Germline CDR1 and CDR2: LNHDA and SQIVND (reference sequence). The CDR3 consists of 15 residues. CDR3 protein: CASTPNRVNNYGYTF. The DNA of the CDR3 is TGTGCCAGTACCCCTAACCGGGTAAACAACTATGGCTACACCTTC.

This clone occurred a few times. The CDR3 protein is CAIKSAEYGYTF. DNA of the CDR3: TGTGCCATTAAGTCAGCGGAGTATGGCTACACCTTC. V usage is TRBV28 and J usage is TRBJ1-2; D is undetermined. This CDR3 is 12 amino acids long. Germline CDR1 MDHEN, CDR2 SYDVKM. V dropped 10 bases and J dropped 5 bases, with 14 bases sitting between them.

V and J are TRBV5-5 and TRBJ2-7; D unresolved. The length of the CDR3 is 13 residues. CDR1 is SGHKS and CDR2 is YYEKEE in the germline V gene (reference sequence). V was trimmed by 2 bases and J by 5 bases, leaving 11 bases between them. The CDR3 is CASSFPGADEQYF. Here the CDR3 DNA reads TGTGCCAGCAGCTTCCCAGGCGCCGACGAGCAGTACTTC. Drawing the rest from reference TRBV5-5 and TRBJ2-7, the complete variable domain is DAGVTQSPTHLIKTRGQQVTLRCSPISGHKSVSWYQQVLGQGPQFIFQYYEKEERGRGNFPDRFSARQFPNYSSELNVNALLLGDSALYLCASSFPGADEQYFGPGTRLTVT.

The chain couples TRBV7-2 to TRBJ1-5; D unclear. CDR3 length equals 12 residues. Germline V lookup: CDR1 SGHTA, CDR2 FQGNSA. V was clipped by 3 bases and J by 8 bases, with 8 bases between them. The CDR3 protein is CASSFGEEPQHF. The CDR3 coding sequence is TGTGCCAGCAGCTTCGGGGAGGAGCCCCAGCATTTT.

The chain has TRBV19 and TRBJ1-6, with TRBD1 identical over 9 bases. Germline CDR1 LNHDA, CDR2 SQIVND (reference sequence). This CDR3 comprises 17 residues. Trimming at V came to 0 bases and at J to 7 bases, leaving 7 bases not matched to a gene. CDR3 loop: CASSIDEQGASNSPLHF. As DNA, the CDR3 is TGTGCCAGTAGTATAGATGAACAGGGGGCGTCGAATTCACCCCTCCACTTT.

V usage is TRBV9 and J usage is TRBJ1-1, with TRBD1 identical over 9 bases. V dropped 2 bases and J dropped 5; count of bases not matched to a gene: 7. CDR1 is SGDLS and CDR2 is YYNGEE in the germline V gene. This CDR3 spans 15 amino acids. CDR3 DNA: TGTGCCAGCAGCGTGACCGGGACAGGGAGGACTGAAGCTTTCTTT. It yields the protein CASSVTGTGRTEAFF.